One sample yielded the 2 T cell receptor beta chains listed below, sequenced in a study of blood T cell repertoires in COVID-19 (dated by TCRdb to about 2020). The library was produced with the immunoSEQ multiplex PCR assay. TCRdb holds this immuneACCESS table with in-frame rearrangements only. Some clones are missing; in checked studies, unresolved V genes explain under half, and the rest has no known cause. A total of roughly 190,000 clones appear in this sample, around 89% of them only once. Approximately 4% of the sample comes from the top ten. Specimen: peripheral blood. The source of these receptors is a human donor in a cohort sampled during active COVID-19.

Here the CDR3 reads CSASPSEGAQHF. CDR3 coding DNA: TGCAGTGCTAGTCCTTCTGAGGGTGCCCAGCATTTT. The gene calls are TRBV20-1 and TRBJ1-5; D is uncertain. The CDR3 extends over 12 amino acids. Trimming left V 3 bases short and J 11 bases short, with 14 bases between. Germline V lookup: CDR1 DFQATT, CDR2 SNEGSKA (reference sequence).

The CDR3 coding sequence is TGTGCCAGCTCCCTCGACAGGGGATACACAGATACGCAGTATTTT. Translated: CASSLDRGYTDTQYF. The rearrangement joins TRBV7-9 to TRBJ2-3; 8 nucleotides match TRBD1. After removal of 8 bases from V and 2 bases from J, the junction contained 9 bases not matched to a gene. From germline, CDR1 is SEHNR and CDR2 FQNEAQ (reference sequence). This CDR3 has 15 residues.